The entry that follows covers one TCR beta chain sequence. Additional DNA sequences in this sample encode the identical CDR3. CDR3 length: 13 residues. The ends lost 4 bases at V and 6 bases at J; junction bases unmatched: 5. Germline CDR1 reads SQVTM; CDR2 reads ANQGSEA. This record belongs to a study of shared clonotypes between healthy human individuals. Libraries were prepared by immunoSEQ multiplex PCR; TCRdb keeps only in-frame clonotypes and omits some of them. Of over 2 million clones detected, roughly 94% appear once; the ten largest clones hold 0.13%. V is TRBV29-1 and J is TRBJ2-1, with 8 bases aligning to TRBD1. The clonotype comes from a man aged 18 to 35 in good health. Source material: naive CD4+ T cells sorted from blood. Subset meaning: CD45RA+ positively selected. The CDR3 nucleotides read TGCAGCGTTGGCGGACAGGGTATCAATGAGCAGTTCTTC. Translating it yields CSVGGQGINEQFF.